This TCR beta chain was captured by sequencing in a study of early T cells in non-severe SARS-CoV-2 infection. Study-wide context: Bulk RNA from unsorted whole blood was sequenced; chains were unpaired. Findings and limits, study-wide: Matching with VDJdb favored anti-spike CD8 responses (missing private and CD4 specificities).

The protocol attached unique molecular identifiers to individual cDNA molecules. From the 5' RACE reads, TCRdb called clonotypes with MiXCR, one entry per CDR3 protein. The data contain more than 85,000 distinct CDR3 sequences, 10% to 15% of them singletons. The CDR3 loop spans 13 amino acids. Germline V CDR1 and CDR2: DFQATT, SNEGSKA (reference sequence). Trimming left V 5 bases short and J 1 base short, with 9 bases between. Note on this clonotype: Antigen unknown.

Sequenced here: whole blood, sampled at baseline. The rearrangement joins TRBV20-1 to TRBJ1-5; D is possibly TRBD1 (6 bases). This clonotype originated in an adult who was a healthcare worker with PCR-confirmed SARS-CoV-2 infection or an uninfected control (not recorded which). The CDR3, as DNA: TGCAGTGCTTACGACAGGAGCAATCAGCCCCAGCATTTT. Encoded protein: CSAYDRSNQPQHF.